A selection of T cell receptor beta chains follows, all from one sample in a study of cytotoxic CD8 clonotypes in ibrutinib-treated CLL. The repertoire was sequenced with immunoSEQ multiplex PCR; TCRdb's copy has only in-frame clones and lacks some. In the table there are fewer than 90,000 clones, just over 85% of which are singletons. The material sequenced was PBMCs, taken before ibrutinib treatment. The receptor source for this set is a human donor with chronic lymphocytic leukemia. Both conserved end residues are part of each CDR3. Fields, in order: V gene, D gene, clone size, J gene, CDR3 length, CDR3 protein, CDR3 DNA. The D gene is left open where the match is weak. A row's size may be missing; if present it is once, few, many or a size class.

v_gene: TRBV10-3
d_gene: NA
abundance: NA
j_gene: TRBJ2-2
len: 16
CDR3aa: CASSLQGTTNTGELFF
CDR3nt: TGTGCCAGCTCCCTACAGGGGACTACGAACACCGGGGAGCTGTTTTTT

v_gene: TRBV28
d_gene: NA
abundance: NA
j_gene: TRBJ1-5
len: 14
CDR3aa: CASRPGVSNQPQHF
CDR3nt: TGTGCCAGCAGGCCAGGGGTAAGCAATCAGCCCCAGCATTTT

v_gene: TRBV5-1
d_gene: TRBD2
abundance: once
j_gene: TRBJ2-2
len: 17
CDR3aa: CASSLGTSGTNTGELFF
CDR3nt: TGCGCCAGCAGCTTGGGTACTAGCGGGACGAACACCGGGGAGCTGTTTTTT

v_gene: TRBV5-1
d_gene: TRBD2
abundance: once
j_gene: TRBJ2-5
len: 16
CDR3aa: CASSLGSGTSSETQYF
CDR3nt: TGCGCCAGCAGCTTGGGTTCAGGGACTAGCTCTGAGACCCAGTACTTC

v_gene: TRBV20-1
d_gene: NA
abundance: once
j_gene: TRBJ2-7
len: 11
CDR3aa: CSAVRSAEQYF
CDR3nt: TGCAGTGCCGTAAGATCGGCCGAGCAGTACTTC

v_gene: TRBV2
d_gene: NA
abundance: once
j_gene: TRBJ1-1
len: 15
CDR3aa: CASKDGRRGNTEAFF
CDR3nt: TGTGCCAGTAAGGACGGAAGACGGGGGAACACTGAAGCTTTCTTT

v_gene: TRBV27
d_gene: NA
abundance: NA
j_gene: TRBJ1-1
len: 13
CDR3aa: CASSRGLSTEAFF
CDR3nt: TGTGCCAGCAGTCGGGGGTTGAGCACTGAAGCTTTCTTT

v_gene: TRBV5-6
d_gene: NA
abundance: NA
j_gene: TRBJ1-2
len: 16
CDR3aa: CASSLEKTGLHYGYTF
CDR3nt: TGTGCCAGCAGCTTGGAAAAGACGGGGCTCCACTATGGCTACACCTTC

v_gene: TRBV9
d_gene: TRBD1
abundance: NA
j_gene: TRBJ2-7
len: 15
CDR3aa: CASSKGQGEAYEQYF
CDR3nt: TGTGCCAGCAGCAAGGGACAGGGGGAGGCCTACGAGCAGTACTTC

v_gene: TRBV19
d_gene: NA
abundance: NA
j_gene: TRBJ2-3
len: 12
CDR3aa: CASSSVTDTQYF
CDR3nt: TGTGCCAGTAGTTCGGTTACAGATACGCAGTATTTT

v_gene: TRBV11-2
d_gene: NA
abundance: NA
j_gene: TRBJ1-5
len: 13
CDR3aa: CASSLFGNQPQHF
CDR3nt: TGTGCCAGCAGCTTGTTTGGGAATCAGCCCCAGCATTTT

v_gene: TRBV29-1
d_gene: NA
abundance: NA
j_gene: TRBJ2-7
len: 13
CDR3aa: CSAGTEAPYEQYF
CDR3nt: TGCAGCGCTGGGACCGAAGCTCCCTACGAGCAGTACTTC

v_gene: TRBV2
d_gene: NA
abundance: few
j_gene: TRBJ1-1
len: 12
CDR3aa: CASSEGGARAFF
CDR3nt: TGTGCCAGCAGTGAAGGGGGGGCCAGGGCTTTCTTT

v_gene: TRBV7-9
d_gene: TRBD2
abundance: NA
j_gene: TRBJ2-7
len: 15
CDR3aa: CASSPYGGEIYEQYF
CDR3nt: TGTGCCAGCAGCCCCTACGGGGGGGAAATTTACGAGCAGTACTTC

v_gene: TRBV7-9
d_gene: NA
abundance: NA
j_gene: TRBJ1-1
len: 15
CDR3aa: CASSLATGMNTEAFF
CDR3nt: TGTGCCAGCAGCTTGGCAACAGGCATGAACACTGAAGCTTTCTTT

v_gene: TRBV28
d_gene: NA
abundance: NA
j_gene: TRBJ1-2
len: 14
CDR3aa: CASRLPRSGHGYTF
CDR3nt: TGTGCCAGCAGACTCCCCCGGAGTGGACATGGCTACACCTTC

v_gene: TRBV6-1
d_gene: NA
abundance: NA
j_gene: TRBJ1-2
len: 16
CDR3aa: CASSESSAGSNYGYTF
CDR3nt: TGTGCCAGCAGTGAAAGCTCTGCAGGGTCTAACTATGGCTACACCTTC

v_gene: TRBV5-1
d_gene: TRBD1
abundance: NA
j_gene: TRBJ2-7
len: 15
CDR3aa: CASSTRTGTPYEQYF
CDR3nt: TGCGCCAGCAGCACCCGGACAGGGACCCCCTACGAGCAGTACTTC

v_gene: TRBV6-4
d_gene: NA
abundance: NA
j_gene: TRBJ2-1
len: 12
CDR3aa: CASRSTGDEQFF
CDR3nt: TGTGCCAGCAGATCGACAGGTGATGAGCAGTTCTTC

v_gene: TRBV6-6
d_gene: NA
abundance: NA
j_gene: TRBJ2-5
len: 12
CDR3aa: CASSSWKGTQYF
CDR3nt: TGTGCCAGCAGCTCCTGGAAAGGGACCCAGTACTTC

v_gene: TRBV2
d_gene: NA
abundance: NA
j_gene: TRBJ2-2
len: 15
CDR3aa: CASSYRTANTGELFF
CDR3nt: TGTGCCAGCAGTTATAGGACAGCAAACACCGGGGAGCTGTTTTTT

v_gene: TRBV30
d_gene: TRBD1
abundance: NA
j_gene: TRBJ1-4
len: 14
CDR3aa: CAWSVQGGNEKLFF
CDR3nt: TGTGCCTGGAGTGTACAGGGGGGAAACGAAAAACTGTTTTTT

v_gene: TRBV30
d_gene: TRBD2
abundance: few
j_gene: TRBJ2-7
len: 14
CDR3aa: CAWSRLAGRYEQYF
CDR3nt: TGTGCCTGGAGTCGACTAGCGGGAAGGTACGAGCAGTACTTC

v_gene: TRBV29-1
d_gene: NA
abundance: NA
j_gene: TRBJ1-4
len: 15
CDR3aa: CSVGDSGPTNEKLFF
CDR3nt: TGCAGCGTTGGGGACTCGGGACCTACTAATGAAAAACTGTTTTTT

v_gene: TRBV19
d_gene: NA
abundance: NA
j_gene: TRBJ1-2
len: 14
CDR3aa: CASSIAHRAYGYTF
CDR3nt: TGTGCCAGTAGTATAGCCCACAGGGCGTATGGCTACACCTTC

v_gene: TRBV19
d_gene: NA
abundance: NA
j_gene: TRBJ1-4
len: 15
CDR3aa: CASSIHALGNEKLFF
CDR3nt: TGTGCCAGTAGTATCCACGCCCTAGGGAATGAAAAACTGTTTTTT

v_gene: TRBV2
d_gene: NA
abundance: NA
j_gene: TRBJ1-5
len: 14
CDR3aa: CASSDQGGNQPQHF
CDR3nt: TGTGCCAGCAGTGATCAGGGTGGCAATCAGCCCCAGCATTTT

v_gene: TRBV4-3
d_gene: TRBD1
abundance: once
j_gene: TRBJ2-7
len: 15
CDR3aa: CASSQDLRTGVEQYF
CDR3nt: TGCGCCAGCAGCCAAGATCTACGGACAGGGGTCGAGCAGTACTTC

v_gene: TRBV21-1
d_gene: NA
abundance: NA
j_gene: TRBJ1-1
len: 15
CDR3aa: CASSKFPPGVTEAFF
CDR3nt: TGTGCCAGCAGCAAATTCCCGCCGGGGGTCACTGAAGCTTTCTTT

v_gene: TRBV5-4
d_gene: TRBD2
abundance: NA
j_gene: TRBJ2-2
len: 16
CDR3aa: CASSPGALGGAGELFF
CDR3nt: TGTGCCAGCAGCCCCGGGGCCCTGGGGGGGGCCGGGGAGCTGTTTTTT

v_gene: TRBV19
d_gene: NA
abundance: NA
j_gene: TRBJ1-2
len: 16
CDR3aa: CASSIGDIISNYGYTF
CDR3nt: TGTGCCAGTAGTATAGGGGATATCATATCAAACTATGGCTACACCTTC

v_gene: TRBV10-3
d_gene: NA
abundance: NA
j_gene: TRBJ1-1
len: 14
CDR3aa: CAISERSGRTEAFF
CDR3nt: TGTGCCATCAGTGAAAGATCGGGTCGCACTGAAGCTTTCTTT

v_gene: TRBV19
d_gene: NA
abundance: NA
j_gene: TRBJ1-2
len: 16
CDR3aa: CASSPLPGGGSYGYTF
CDR3nt: TGTGCCAGTAGTCCCCTCCCGGGAGGGGGTAGCTATGGCTACACCTTC

v_gene: TRBV18
d_gene: NA
abundance: NA
j_gene: TRBJ2-1
len: 13
CDR3aa: CASSPPSMSEQFF
CDR3nt: TGTGCCAGCTCACCACCAAGTATGAGTGAGCAGTTCTTC

v_gene: TRBV6-5
d_gene: TRBD2
abundance: NA
j_gene: TRBJ2-7
len: 15
CDR3aa: CASSYSAGGPYEQYF
CDR3nt: TGTGCCAGCAGTTACTCTGCGGGAGGGCCTTACGAGCAGTACTTC

v_gene: TRBV6-1
d_gene: NA
abundance: NA
j_gene: TRBJ1-1
len: 17
CDR3aa: CASSDSRGSGVNTEAFF
CDR3nt: TGTGCCAGCAGTGATAGTCGGGGTTCAGGGGTGAACACTGAAGCTTTCTTT

v_gene: TRBV7-9
d_gene: TRBD1
abundance: NA
j_gene: TRBJ1-3
len: 18
CDR3aa: CASSLRDREYHSGNTIYF
CDR3nt: TGTGCCAGCAGCTTACGGGACAGGGAATACCACTCTGGAAACACCATATATTTT

v_gene: TRBV13
d_gene: NA
abundance: NA
j_gene: TRBJ2-6
len: 19
CDR3aa: CASSFLITGYGSGANVLTF
CDR3nt: TGTGCCAGCAGCTTTCTAATCACAGGGTATGGGTCTGGGGCCAACGTCCTGACTTTC

v_gene: TRBV5-1
d_gene: TRBD1
abundance: NA
j_gene: TRBJ2-3
len: 14
CDR3aa: CASSLGTGSDTQYF
CDR3nt: TGCGCCAGCAGCCTCGGGACAGGTTCAGATACGCAGTATTTT

v_gene: TRBV29-1
d_gene: NA
abundance: NA
j_gene: TRBJ1-5
len: 14
CDR3aa: CSVEETGGNQPQHF
CDR3nt: TGCAGCGTTGAGGAGACAGGCGGCAATCAGCCCCAGCATTTT

v_gene: TRBV28
d_gene: NA
abundance: NA
j_gene: TRBJ1-1
len: 14
CDR3aa: CASSLGGSGTEAFF
CDR3nt: TGTGCCAGCAGTCTCGGGGGTAGTGGCACTGAAGCTTTCTTT

v_gene: TRBV7-9
d_gene: NA
abundance: NA
j_gene: TRBJ1-4
len: 13
CDR3aa: CASSPRVGEKLFF
CDR3nt: TGTGCCAGCAGCCCCAGGGTCGGCGAAAAACTGTTTTTT

v_gene: TRBV5-1
d_gene: NA
abundance: NA
j_gene: TRBJ1-3
len: 16
CDR3aa: CASSLDYSGAGNTIYF
CDR3nt: TGCGCCAGCAGCTTGGACTATAGCGGCGCTGGAAACACCATATATTTT

v_gene: TRBV18
d_gene: TRBD2
abundance: NA
j_gene: TRBJ2-3
len: 13
CDR3aa: CASSQREGDTQYF
CDR3nt: TGTGCCAGCTCACAGCGGGAGGGAGATACGCAGTATTTT

v_gene: TRBV7-2
d_gene: NA
abundance: once
j_gene: TRBJ1-5
len: 12
CDR3aa: CASSLVGQPQHF
CDR3nt: TGTGCCAGCAGCTTAGTAGGGCAGCCCCAGCATTTT

v_gene: TRBV6-5
d_gene: NA
abundance: NA
j_gene: TRBJ1-1
len: 15
CDR3aa: CASSYSRGSNTEAFF
CDR3nt: TGTGCCAGCAGTTACTCAAGGGGCTCGAACACTGAAGCTTTCTTT

v_gene: TRBV5-1
d_gene: NA
abundance: NA
j_gene: TRBJ2-5
len: 14
CDR3aa: CASSFTGRQETQYF
CDR3nt: TGCGCCAGCAGCTTCACAGGGAGACAAGAGACCCAGTACTTC

v_gene: TRBV6-1
d_gene: NA
abundance: NA
j_gene: TRBJ2-7
len: 14
CDR3aa: CASAGTLAPWEQYF
CDR3nt: TGTGCCAGCGCCGGGACGCTAGCCCCTTGGGAGCAGTACTTC